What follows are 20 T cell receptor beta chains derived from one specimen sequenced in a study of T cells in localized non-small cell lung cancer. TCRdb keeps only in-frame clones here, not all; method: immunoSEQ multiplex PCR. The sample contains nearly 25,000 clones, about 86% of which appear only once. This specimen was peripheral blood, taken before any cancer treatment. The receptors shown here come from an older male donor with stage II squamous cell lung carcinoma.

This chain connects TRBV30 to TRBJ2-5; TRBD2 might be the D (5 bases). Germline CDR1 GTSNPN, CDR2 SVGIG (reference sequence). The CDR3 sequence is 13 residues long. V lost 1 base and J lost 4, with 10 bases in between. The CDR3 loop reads CAWSGGLGETQYF. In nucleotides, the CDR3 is TGTGCCTGGAGTGGAGGGTTGGGAGAGACCCAGTACTTC. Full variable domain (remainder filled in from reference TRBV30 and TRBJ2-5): SQTIHQWPATLVQPVGSPLSLECTVEGTSNPNLYWYRQAAGRGLQLLFYSVGIGQISSEVPQNLSASRPQDRQFILSSKKLLLSDSGFYLCAWSGGLGETQYFGPGTRLLVL.

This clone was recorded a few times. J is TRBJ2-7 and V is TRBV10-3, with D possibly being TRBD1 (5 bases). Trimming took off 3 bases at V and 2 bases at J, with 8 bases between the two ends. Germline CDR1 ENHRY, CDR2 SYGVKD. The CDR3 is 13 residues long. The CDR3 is CAISDGRAYEQYF. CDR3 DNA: TGTGCCATCAGTGACGGCAGGGCCTACGAGCAGTACTTC.

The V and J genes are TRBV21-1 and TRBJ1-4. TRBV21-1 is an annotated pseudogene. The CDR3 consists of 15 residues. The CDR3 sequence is CASSSHGATNEKLFF. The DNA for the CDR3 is TGTGCCAGCAGCAGTCACGGGGCAACTAATGAAAAACTGTTTTTT.

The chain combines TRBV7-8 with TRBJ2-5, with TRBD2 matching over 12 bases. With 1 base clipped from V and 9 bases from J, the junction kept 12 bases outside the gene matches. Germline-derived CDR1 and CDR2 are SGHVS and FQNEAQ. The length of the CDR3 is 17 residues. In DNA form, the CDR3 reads TGTGCCAGCAGCTTAGGACTAGCGGGAGCCCAAGTCGGAGCCCAGTACTTC. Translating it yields CASSLGLAGAQVGAQYF.

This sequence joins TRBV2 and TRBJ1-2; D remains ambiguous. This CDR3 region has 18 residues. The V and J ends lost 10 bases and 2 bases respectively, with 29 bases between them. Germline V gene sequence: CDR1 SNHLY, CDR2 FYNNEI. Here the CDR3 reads CAIPRGLPGTGNNYGYTF. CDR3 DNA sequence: TGTGCCATCCCGCGGGGTCTTCCCGGAACGGGTAACAACTATGGCTACACCTTC.

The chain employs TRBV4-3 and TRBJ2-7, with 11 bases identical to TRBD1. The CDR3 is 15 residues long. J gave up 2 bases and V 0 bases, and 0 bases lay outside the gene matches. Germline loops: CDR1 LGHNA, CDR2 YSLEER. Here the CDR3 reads CASSQEGQGAYEQYF. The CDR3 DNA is TGCGCCAGCAGCCAAGAGGGACAGGGGGCCTACGAGCAGTACTTC.

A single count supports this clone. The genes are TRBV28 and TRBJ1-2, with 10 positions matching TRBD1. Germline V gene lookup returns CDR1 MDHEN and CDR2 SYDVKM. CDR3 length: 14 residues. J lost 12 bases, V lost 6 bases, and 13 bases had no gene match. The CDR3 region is CASSLYGTGASDTF. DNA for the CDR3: TGTGCCAGCAGCCTTTATGGGACAGGGGCCTCAGACACCTTC.

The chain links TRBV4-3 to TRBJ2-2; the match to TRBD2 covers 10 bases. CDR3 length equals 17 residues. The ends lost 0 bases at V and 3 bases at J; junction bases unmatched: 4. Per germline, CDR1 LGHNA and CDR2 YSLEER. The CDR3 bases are TGCGCCAGCAGCCAAGATCCAGCGGGAGGGGACACCGGGGAGCTGTTTTTT. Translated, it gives CASSQDPAGGDTGELFF.

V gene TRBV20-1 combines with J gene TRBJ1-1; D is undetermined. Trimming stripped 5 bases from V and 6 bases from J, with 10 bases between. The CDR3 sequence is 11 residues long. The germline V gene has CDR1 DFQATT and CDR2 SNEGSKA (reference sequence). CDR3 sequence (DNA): TGCAGTGCTCTCGACGAGCCTGAAGCTTTCTTT. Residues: CSALDEPEAFF.

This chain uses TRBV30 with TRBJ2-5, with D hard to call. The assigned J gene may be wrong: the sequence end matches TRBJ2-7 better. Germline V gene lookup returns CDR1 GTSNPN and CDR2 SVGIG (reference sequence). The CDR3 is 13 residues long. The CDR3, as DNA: TGTGCGGCTTTAGGCGGTAGCTCCTACGAGCAGTACTTC. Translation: CAALGGSSYEQYF.

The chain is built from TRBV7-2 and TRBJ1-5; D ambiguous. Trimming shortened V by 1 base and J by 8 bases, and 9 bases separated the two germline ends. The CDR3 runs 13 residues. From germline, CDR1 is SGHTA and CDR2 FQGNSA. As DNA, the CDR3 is TGTGCCAGCAGCTTAGGGGTGATTGAGCCCCAGCATTTT. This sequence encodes CASSLGVIEPQHF. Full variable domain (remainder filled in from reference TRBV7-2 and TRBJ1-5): GAGVSQSPSNKVTEKGKDVELRCDPISGHTALYWYRQSLGQGLEFLIYFQGNSAPDKSGLPSDRFSAERTGGSVSTLTIQRTQQEDSAVYLCASSLGVIEPQHFGDGTRLSIL.

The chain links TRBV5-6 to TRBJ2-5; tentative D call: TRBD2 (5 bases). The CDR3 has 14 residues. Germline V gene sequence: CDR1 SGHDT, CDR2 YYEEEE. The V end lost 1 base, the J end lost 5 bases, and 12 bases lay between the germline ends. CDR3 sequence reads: CASSLSDYTETQYF. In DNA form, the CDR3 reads TGTGCCAGCAGCTTGTCCGACTACACCGAGACCCAGTACTTC.

CDR3 loop: CASTYSGTGNSPLHF. The DNA for the CDR3 is TGTGCCAGCACTTACTCCGGGACAGGGAATTCACCCCTCCACTTT. The V call is TRBV27, the J call TRBJ1-6; 9 nucleotides line up with TRBD1. The length of the CDR3 is 15 residues. V lost 7 bases, J lost 7 bases, and 8 bases stayed unmatched. Germline assignment: CDR1 MNHEY and CDR2 SMNVEV (reference sequence).

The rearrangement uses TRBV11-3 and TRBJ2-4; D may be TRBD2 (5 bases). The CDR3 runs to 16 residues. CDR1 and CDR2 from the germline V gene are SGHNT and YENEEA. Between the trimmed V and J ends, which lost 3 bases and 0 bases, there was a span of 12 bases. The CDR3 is CASSFMGAIAKNIQYF. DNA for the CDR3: TGTGCCAGCAGCTTTATGGGAGCGATAGCCAAAAACATTCAGTACTTC.

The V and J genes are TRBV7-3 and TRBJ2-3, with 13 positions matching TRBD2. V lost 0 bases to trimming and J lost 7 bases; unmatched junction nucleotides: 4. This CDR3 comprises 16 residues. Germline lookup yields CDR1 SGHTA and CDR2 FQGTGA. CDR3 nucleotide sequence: TGTGCCAGCAGCTTAACGGGGACTAGCGGGGATAATACGCAGTATTTT. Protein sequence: CASSLTGTSGDNTQYF.

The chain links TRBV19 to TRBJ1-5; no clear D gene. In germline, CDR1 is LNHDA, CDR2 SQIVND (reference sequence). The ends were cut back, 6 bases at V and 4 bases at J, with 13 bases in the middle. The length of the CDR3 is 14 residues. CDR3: CASRQTGWNQPQHF. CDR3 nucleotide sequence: TGTGCCAGTAGGCAAACGGGTTGGAATCAGCCCCAGCATTTT.

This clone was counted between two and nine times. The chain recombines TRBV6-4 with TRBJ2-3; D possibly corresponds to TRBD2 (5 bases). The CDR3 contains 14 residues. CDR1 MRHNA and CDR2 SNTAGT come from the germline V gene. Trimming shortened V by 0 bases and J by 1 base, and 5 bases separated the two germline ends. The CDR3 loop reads CASSDSEGTDTQYF. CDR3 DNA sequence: TGTGCCAGCAGTGACTCGGAGGGCACAGATACGCAGTATTTT.

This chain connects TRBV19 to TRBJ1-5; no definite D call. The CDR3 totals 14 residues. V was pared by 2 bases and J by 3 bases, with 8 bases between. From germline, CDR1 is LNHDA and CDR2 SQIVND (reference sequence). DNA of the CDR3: TGTGCCAGTAGTATAAGGTTGATCAATCAGCCCCAGCATTTT. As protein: CASSIRLINQPQHF.

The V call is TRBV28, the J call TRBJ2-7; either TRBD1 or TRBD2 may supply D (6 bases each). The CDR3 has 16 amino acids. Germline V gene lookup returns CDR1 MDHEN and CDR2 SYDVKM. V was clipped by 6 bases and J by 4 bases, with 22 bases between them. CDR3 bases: TGTGCCAGCAGCCCCCAGGGACAAGGGAGGATTTACGAGCAGTACTTC. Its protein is CASSPQGQGRIYEQYF. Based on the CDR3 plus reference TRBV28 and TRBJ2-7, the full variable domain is DVKVTQSSRYLVKRTGEKVFLECVQDMDHENMFWYRQDPGLGLRLIYFSYDVKMKEKGDIPEGYSVSREKKERFSLILESASTNQTSMYLCASSPQGQGRIYEQYFGPGTRLTVT.

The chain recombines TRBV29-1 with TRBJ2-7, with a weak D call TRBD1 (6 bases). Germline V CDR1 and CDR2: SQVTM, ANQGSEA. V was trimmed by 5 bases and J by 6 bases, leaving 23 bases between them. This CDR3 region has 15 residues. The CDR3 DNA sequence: TGCAGCGTTTCCGGACAGAGACCGCCCAGGTCCGAGCAGTACTTC. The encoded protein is CSVSGQRPPRSEQYF.